These T cell receptor beta chains were read from a single sample in a study of cytotoxic CD8 clonotypes in ibrutinib-treated CLL. Measured with immunoSEQ multiplex PCR; TCRdb has only the in-frame clones, and not every one. The top ten hold about 24% of the sample, which has about 50,000 clones, roughly 54% seen once. The starting material was PBMCs, obtained at disease progression, from a patient treated with ibrutinib. The receptor set was obtained from a human donor with chronic lymphocytic leukemia. Both conserved end residues are part of each CDR3. A D gene is named only where the DNA matches it firmly. A clone size is listed for some rows: how often the clone was seen (once, few, many), or a class if it is expanded.

>NA|NA|TRBV10-3|TRBJ1-6
CAISNKERGNSPLHF
TGTGCCATCAGTAATAAGGAGAGGGGGAATTCACCCCTCCACTTT
>few|NA|TRBV28|TRBJ2-7
CATSYYEQYF
TGTGCAACTAGTTACTACGAGCAGTACTTC
>few|NA|TRBV6-1|TRBJ1-4
CASSEQGPEKLFF
TGTGCCAGCAGTGAACAGGGACCTGAAAAACTGTTTTTT
>NA|TRBD1|TRBV18|TRBJ1-6
CASSPGTGRTNSPLHF
TGTGCCAGCTCACCGGGGACAGGGAGAACTAATTCACCCCTCCACTTT
>NA|NA|TRBV2|TRBJ2-7
CASSLGGPEQYF
TGTGCCAGCAGCCTCGGGGGGCCCGAGCAGTACTTC
>NA|TRBD1|TRBV14|TRBJ1-2
CASSWTGRIYTF
TGTGCCAGCAGCTGGACAGGACGAATCTACACCTTC
>NA|NA|TRBV7-6|TRBJ2-3
CASSPRLRAGDTQYF
TGTGCCAGCAGCCCCCGTCTGAGGGCTGGAGATACGCAGTATTTT
>NA|NA|TRBV18|TRBJ2-2
CASSPGLSGELFF
TGTGCCAGCTCACCAGGGTTGAGCGGGGAGCTGTTTTTT
>NA|TRBD1|TRBV7-8|TRBJ1-1
CASSETGGITEAFF
TGTGCCAGCAGCGAAACAGGGGGTATCACTGAAGCTTTCTTT
>once|NA|TRBV4-3|TRBJ2-4
CASSPAGNGKNIQYF
TGCGCCAGCAGCCCGGCAGGGAATGGCAAAAACATTCAGTACTTC
>NA|NA|TRBV18|TRBJ1-5
CASSDGHQPQHF
TGTGCCAGCTCAGACGGACATCAGCCCCAGCATTTT
>NA|NA|TRBV18|TRBJ1-3
CASSEQGSGNTIYF
TGTGCCAGCTCCGAACAGGGATCCGGAAACACCATATATTTT
>few|NA|TRBV28|TRBJ2-7
CASSLASQSYEQYF
TGTGCCAGCAGTTTAGCCAGTCAATCCTACGAGCAGTACTTC
>NA|NA|TRBV15|TRBJ1-6
CATSPNRASPLHF
TGTGCCACCAGCCCAAATCGGGCGTCGCCCCTCCACTTT
>NA|NA|TRBV6-6|TRBJ2-1
CASRDRTGYNEQFF
TGTGCCAGCAGAGACAGGACGGGATACAATGAGCAGTTCTTC
>NA|NA|TRBV6-1|TRBJ1-2
CASSAGSKDYGYTF
TGTGCCAGCAGTGCTGGCAGTAAAGACTATGGCTACACCTTC
>NA|NA|TRBV27|TRBJ1-4
CASSLSWNVNEKLFF
TGTGCCAGCAGTTTATCGTGGAACGTAAATGAAAAACTATTTTTT
>few|NA|TRBV11-2|TRBJ2-7
CASSLSQAVLSYEQYF
TGTGCCAGCAGCTTATCCCAAGCAGTTCTGTCATACGAGCAGTACTTC
>once|TRBD2|TRBV5-1|TRBJ2-5
CASSLEASGTQETQYF
TGCGCCAGCAGCTTGGAAGCTAGCGGGACCCAAGAGACCCAGTACTTC
>NA|NA|TRBV7-2|TRBJ2-7
CASSRETGTYEQYF
TGTGCCAGCAGCCGGGAGACAGGTACCTACGAGCAGTACTTC
>few|NA|TRBV6-5|TRBJ1-1
CASSFLPDRNTEAFF
TGTGCCAGCAGTTTCCTTCCCGACAGGAACACTGAAGCTTTCTTT
>NA|TRBD1|TRBV4-1|TRBJ2-7
CASSQTGGPYEQYF
TGCGCCAGCAGCCAGACAGGGGGACCCTACGAGCAGTACTTC
>NA|NA|TRBV4-1|TRBJ2-7
CASSQAGTNYEQYF
TGCGCCAGCAGCCAAGCCGGGACAAACTACGAGCAGTACTTC
>NA|NA|TRBV28|TRBJ2-3
CASRGILDTQYF
TGTGCCAGCAGGGGGATCCTAGATACGCAGTATTTT
>few|TRBD2|TRBV7-8|TRBJ2-5
CASSPPLRLAGVQETQYF
TGTGCCAGCAGCCCACCCCTTAGACTAGCGGGGGTGCAGGAGACCCAGTACTTC
>NA|NA|TRBV11-3|TRBJ2-3
CASSSGGHLTDTQYF
TGTGCCAGCAGCTCCGGGGGGCATCTGACAGATACGCAGTATTTT
>few|NA|TRBV30|TRBJ2-1
CAWRQGGSYNEQFF
TGTGCCTGGAGACAGGGCGGCTCCTACAATGAGCAGTTCTTC
>NA|TRBD1|TRBV28|TRBJ1-5
CASSIAPGTGAYSNQPQHF
TGTGCCAGCAGTATCGCTCCCGGGACAGGGGCCTATAGCAATCAGCCCCAGCATTTT
>NA|NA|TRBV25-1|TRBJ2-3
CASSETRNFLTDTQYF
TGTGCCAGCAGTGAAACCCGGAACTTCCTCACAGATACGCAGTATTTT
>NA|NA|TRBV9|TRBJ1-1
CASSVSLLNTEAFF
TGTGCCAGCAGCGTGTCCCTCCTGAACACTGAAGCTTTCTTT
>NA|NA|TRBV5-6|TRBJ2-7
CASSLASRYEQYF
TGTGCCAGCAGCTTGGCTTCCCGCTACGAGCAGTACTTC
>NA|TRBD1|TRBV29-1|TRBJ1-2
CSVSSGQGEYGYTF
TGCAGCGTTTCCTCCGGACAGGGCGAGTATGGCTACACCTTC
>NA|NA|TRBV6-4|TRBJ2-1
CASRPDWSYNEQFF
TGTGCCAGCAGACCTGACTGGTCCTACAATGAGCAGTTCTTC
>NA|NA|TRBV5-1|TRBJ1-6
CASSSSLGSSVIHF
TGCGCCAGCAGCTCTTCGTTGGGGTCCTCGGTAATCCACTTT
>NA|NA|TRBV6-1|TRBJ1-4
CASAGSAGWEKLFF
TGTGCCAGCGCGGGGAGCGCAGGGTGGGAAAAACTGTTTTTT
>NA|NA|TRBV13|TRBJ1-5
CASSLRGGNQPQHF
TGTGCCAGCAGCTTACGGGGTGGCAATCAGCCCCAGCATTTT
>NA|NA|TRBV5-1|TRBJ1-4
CASSWGGEEKLFF
TGCGCCAGCAGCTGGGGCGGTGAGGAAAAACTGTTTTTT
>NA|TRBD2|TRBV7-7|TRBJ2-1
CASSLEAGVLSNEQFF
TGTGCCAGCAGCTTAGAAGCGGGGGTTTTGTCTAATGAGCAGTTCTTC
>NA|TRBD2|TRBV5-6|TRBJ2-3
CASSPLSGETDTQYF
TGTGCCAGCAGCCCCCTAAGCGGGGAGACAGATACGCAGTATTTT
>few|NA|TRBV19|TRBJ1-5
CASCLDSNQPQHF
TGTGCCAGTTGCCTGGATAGCAATCAGCCCCAGCATTTT
>NA|NA|TRBV11-2|TRBJ1-5
CASSVQGQGQPQHF
TGTGCCAGCAGCGTACAGGGTCAAGGGCAGCCCCAGCATTTT
>NA|NA|TRBV5-8|TRBJ1-1
CASSLFVAFF
TGTGCCAGCAGCCTATTCGTAGCTTTCTTT
>few|NA|TRBV28|TRBJ2-7
CASRLTLNYEQYF
TGTGCCAGCAGACTCACATTAAACTACGAGCAGTACTTC
>NA|NA|TRBV10-3|TRBJ1-3
CAISESLWSGNTIYF
TGTGCCATCAGTGAGTCTCTTTGGAGTGGAAACACCATATATTTT
>few|NA|TRBV6-5|TRBJ1-2
CASSYSMGDGYTF
TGTGCCAGCAGTTACTCGATGGGGGATGGCTACACCTTC
>NA|NA|TRBV18|TRBJ2-7
CASSPPKGMGTYEQYF
TGTGCCAGCTCACCACCGAAAGGAATGGGGACCTACGAGCAGTACTTC
>NA|NA|TRBV7-6|TRBJ1-1
CASSLGAKTGAEAFF
TGTGCCAGCAGCTTAGGGGCCAAAACGGGGGCTGAAGCTTTCTTT
>few|NA|TRBV7-8|TRBJ1-1
CASSRQLNTEAFF
TGTGCCAGCAGCCGACAGCTGAACACTGAAGCTTTCTTT
>NA|NA|TRBV15|TRBJ2-3
CATSRHTYTGADTQYF
TGTGCCACCAGCAGACATACCTATACAGGAGCAGATACGCAGTATTTT
>NA|NA|TRBV20-1|TRBJ1-2
CSAWDYLGYTF
TGCAGTGCTTGGGACTACCTAGGCTACACCTTC
>NA|NA|TRBV28|TRBJ1-1
CASSLRPEAEAFF
TGTGCCAGCAGTTTACGGCCGGAAGCTGAAGCTTTCTTT
>NA|NA|TRBV19|TRBJ2-5
CASSPTPTRGETQYF
TGTGCCAGTAGTCCTACCCCGACAAGGGGAGAGACCCAGTACTTC